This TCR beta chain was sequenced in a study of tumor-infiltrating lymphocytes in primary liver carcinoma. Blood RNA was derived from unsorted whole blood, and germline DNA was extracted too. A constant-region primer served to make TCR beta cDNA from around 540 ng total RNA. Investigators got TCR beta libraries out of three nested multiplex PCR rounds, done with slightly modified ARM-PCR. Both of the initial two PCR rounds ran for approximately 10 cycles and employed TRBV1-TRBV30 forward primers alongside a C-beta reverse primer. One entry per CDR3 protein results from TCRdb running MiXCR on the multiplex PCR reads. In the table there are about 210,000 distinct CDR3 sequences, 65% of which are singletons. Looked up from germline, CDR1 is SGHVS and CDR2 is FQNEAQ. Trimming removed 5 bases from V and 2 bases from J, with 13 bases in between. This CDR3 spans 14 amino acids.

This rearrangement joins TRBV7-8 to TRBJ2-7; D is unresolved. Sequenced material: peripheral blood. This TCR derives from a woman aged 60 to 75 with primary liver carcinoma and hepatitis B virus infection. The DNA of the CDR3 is TGTGCCAGCAGCCCTCGCGGCAGTCCCTACGAGCAGTACTTC. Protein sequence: CASSPRGSPYEQYF. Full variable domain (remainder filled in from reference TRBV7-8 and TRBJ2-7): GAGVSQSPRYKVAKRGQDVALRCDPISGHVSLFWYQQALGQGPEFLTYFQNEAQLDKSGLPSDRFFAERPEGSVSTLKIQRTQQEDSAVYLCASSPRGSPYEQYFGPGTRLTVT.